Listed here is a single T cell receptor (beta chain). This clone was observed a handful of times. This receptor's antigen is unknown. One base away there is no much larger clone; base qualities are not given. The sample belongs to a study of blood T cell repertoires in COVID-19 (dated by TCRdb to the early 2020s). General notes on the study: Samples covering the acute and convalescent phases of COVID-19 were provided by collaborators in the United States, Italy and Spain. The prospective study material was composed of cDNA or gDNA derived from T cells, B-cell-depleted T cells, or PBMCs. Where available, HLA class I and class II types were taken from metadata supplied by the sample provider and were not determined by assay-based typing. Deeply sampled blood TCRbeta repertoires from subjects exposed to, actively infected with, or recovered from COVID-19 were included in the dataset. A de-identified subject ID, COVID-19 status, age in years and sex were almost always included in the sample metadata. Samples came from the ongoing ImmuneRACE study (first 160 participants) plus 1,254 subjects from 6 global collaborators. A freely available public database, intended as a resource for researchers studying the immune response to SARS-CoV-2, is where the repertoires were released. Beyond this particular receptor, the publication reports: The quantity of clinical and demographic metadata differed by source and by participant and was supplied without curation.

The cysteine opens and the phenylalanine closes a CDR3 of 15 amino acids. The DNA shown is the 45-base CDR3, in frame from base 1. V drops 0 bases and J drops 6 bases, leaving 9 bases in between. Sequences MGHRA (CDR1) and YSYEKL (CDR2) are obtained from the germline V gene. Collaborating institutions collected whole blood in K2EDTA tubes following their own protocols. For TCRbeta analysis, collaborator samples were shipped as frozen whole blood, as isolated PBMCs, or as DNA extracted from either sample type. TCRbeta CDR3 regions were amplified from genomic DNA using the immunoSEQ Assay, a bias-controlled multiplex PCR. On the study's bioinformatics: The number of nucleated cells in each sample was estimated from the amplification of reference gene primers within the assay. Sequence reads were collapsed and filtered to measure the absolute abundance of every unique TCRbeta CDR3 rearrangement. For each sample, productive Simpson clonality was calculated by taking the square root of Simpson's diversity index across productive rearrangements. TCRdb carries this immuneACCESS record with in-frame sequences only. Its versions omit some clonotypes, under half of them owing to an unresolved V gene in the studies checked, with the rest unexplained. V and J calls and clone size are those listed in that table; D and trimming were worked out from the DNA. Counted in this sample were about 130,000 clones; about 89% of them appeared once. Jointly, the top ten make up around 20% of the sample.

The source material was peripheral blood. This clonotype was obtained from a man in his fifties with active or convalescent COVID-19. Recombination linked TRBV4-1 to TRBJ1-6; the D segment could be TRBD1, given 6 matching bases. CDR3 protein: CASSQEGTFNSPLHF. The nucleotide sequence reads TGCGCCAGCAGCCAAGAGGGGACATTTAATTCACCCCTCCACTTT.